This entry lists 7 T cell receptor beta chains sequenced from one sample in a study of blood T cells in healthy people across ages. A J-beta primer mix and a sample-barcoded 5' primer were used in a second PCR of about 7 to 12 cycles. MiXCR was run by TCRdb on the 5' RACE reads, yielding one entry per CDR3 protein. This sample yields 710,000 or so distinct CDR3 sequences, of which about 20% are seen a single time; roughly 22% belongs to the top ten. The specimen sequenced was blood. The receptors were gathered from a man in his 70s in good health.

The rearrangement uses TRBV12-3 or TRBV12-4 and TRBJ2-1, with D possibly being TRBD2 (6 bases). Trimming shortened V by 6 bases and J by 3 bases, and 18 bases separated the two germline ends. This CDR3 comprises 16 residues. CDR3 in amino acids: CASRTGGGSLYNEQFF. The CDR3 region has the DNA TGTGCCAGCAGGACTGGAGGAGGGAGTCTCTACAATGAGCAGTTCTTC.

This clonotype came up a few times. This CDR3 is CASSPVGGLNTEAFF. In nucleotides, the CDR3 is TGTGCCAGCAGCCCGGTGGGGGGTTTGAACACTGAAGCTTTCTTT. The gene calls are TRBV7-7 and TRBJ1-1; tentatively, D is TRBD1 (5 bases). Germline loops: CDR1 SSHAT, CDR2 FNYEAQ (reference sequence). V was clipped by 5 bases and J by 0 bases, with 13 bases between them. The CDR3 totals 15 residues.

The chain combines TRBV5-1 with TRBJ1-1; no reliable D call. CDR1 SGHRS and CDR2 YFSETQ come from the germline V gene. This CDR3 is 16 amino acids long. Between the trimmed V and J ends, which lost 3 bases and 5 bases, there was a span of 20 bases. The CDR3 region is CASSSTAPNGRTEAFF. Here the CDR3 DNA reads TGCGCCAGCAGCTCGACCGCCCCCAACGGGAGGACTGAAGCTTTCTTT.

This clonotype was recorded many times. An end of the junction does not agree with germline; a read error may underlie this. This chain connects TRBV5-1 to TRBJ2-7, with D unresolved. Germline V gene lookup returns CDR1 SGHRS and CDR2 YFSETQ. The CDR3 length is 13 residues. This chain's CDR3 is CASSLDSPYEQYF. CDR3 coding DNA: TGTGCCAGCAGCTTAGACTCTCCCTACGAGCAGTACTTC.

The rearrangement uses TRBV7-3 and TRBJ2-5; D is perhaps TRBD2 (6 bases). The J call may be faulty, since TRBJ2-7 better matches the DNA end. Germline-derived CDR1 and CDR2 are SGHTA and FQGTGA. The CDR3 consists of 15 residues. The CDR3 DNA sequence: TGTGCCAGCAGCATAACTGGGGACTGCCCCTACGAGCAGTACGTC. Protein: CASSITGDCPYEQYV.

The V and J genes are TRBV28 and TRBJ2-7; 7 bases fit TRBD1. The CDR3 has 12 residues. Germline lookup yields CDR1 MDHEN and CDR2 SYDVKM. V shed 5 bases and J 12 bases; nucleotides not matched to a gene: 10. The CDR3 loop is CASSLGQARWYF. The CDR3 bases are TGTGCCAGCAGTCTCGGACAGGCTCGGTGGTACTTC.

The rearrangement links TRBV6-4 to TRBJ2-1; D uncertain. This CDR3 region has 11 residues. With 2 bases removed from V and 9 bases from J, the gap between germline ends came to 5 bases. In germline, CDR1 is MRHNA, CDR2 SNTAGT. Here the CDR3 DNA reads TGTGCCAGCAGTGACGGGTTTGAGCAGTTCTTC. Residues: CASSDGFEQFF.